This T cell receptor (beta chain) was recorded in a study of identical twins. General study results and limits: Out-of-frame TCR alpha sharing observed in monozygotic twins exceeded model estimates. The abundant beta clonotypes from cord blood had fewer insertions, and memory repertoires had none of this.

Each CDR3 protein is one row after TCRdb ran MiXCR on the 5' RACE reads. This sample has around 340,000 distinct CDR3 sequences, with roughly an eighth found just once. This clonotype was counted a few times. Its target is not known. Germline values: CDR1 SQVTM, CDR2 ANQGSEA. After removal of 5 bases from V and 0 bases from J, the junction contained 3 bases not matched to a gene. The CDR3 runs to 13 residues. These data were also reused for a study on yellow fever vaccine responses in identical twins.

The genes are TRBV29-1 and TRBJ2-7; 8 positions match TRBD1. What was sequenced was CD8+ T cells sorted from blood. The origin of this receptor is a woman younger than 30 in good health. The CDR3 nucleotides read TGCAGCGTTTCGGGACAGGACTCCTACGAGCAGTACTTC. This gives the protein CSVSGQDSYEQYF.